The 16 T cell receptor beta chains in this list originate from one sample, sequenced in a study of shared clonotypes between healthy human individuals. Clones were sequenced by immunoSEQ multiplex PCR, and TCRdb holds only the in-frame ones, with some missing. The table lists around 2.1 million clones, 85% to 95% of them singletons. CD45RO-negative cells were positively selected for CCR7, leaving out terminally differentiated effector memory CD45RA+ cells. Sequenced sample: naive CD8+ T cells from PBMCs. The receptors derive from a young man in good health. Some clones in this sample may be carry-over from other donors' samples.

The chain is built from TRBV28 and TRBJ2-7; 7 bases are shared with TRBD1. Trimming cost V 5 bases and J 3 bases; bases outside gene matches: 7. From germline, CDR1 is MDHEN and CDR2 SYDVKM. The CDR3 has 14 residues. CDR3 DNA: TGTGCCAGCAGTAGACCGGGACAGAGCTACGAGCAGTACTTC. It specifies CASSRPGQSYEQYF.

The chain has TRBV10-1 and TRBJ2-7; D might be TRBD1 (5 bases). The CDR3 consists of 16 residues. CDR1 is WNHNN and CDR2 is SYGVQD in the germline V gene (reference sequence). V gave up 3 bases and J gave up 6 bases, with 21 bases separating them. CDR3 sequence: CASSDNRAGPQAEQYF. DNA for the CDR3: TGCGCCAGCAGTGATAATCGTGCAGGGCCACAGGCCGAGCAGTACTTC.

This clone was seen a single time. The J gene is TRBJ2-7, the V gene TRBV10-3; D is perhaps TRBD2 (6 bases). Germline-derived CDR1 and CDR2 are ENHRY and SYGVKD. V dropped 5 bases and J dropped 4 bases, with 18 bases sitting between them. The CDR3 length is 15 residues. The CDR3 spells CAISLGSSRGYEQYF. CDR3 in DNA: TGTGCCATCAGTTTGGGGAGTTCGCGGGGTTACGAGCAGTACTTC.

The J gene is TRBJ2-6, the V gene TRBV27; TRBD2 is a possible D gene (7 bases). This CDR3 contains 16 residues. From germline, CDR1 is MNHEY and CDR2 SMNVEV (reference sequence). Trimming shortened V by 2 bases and J by 4 bases, and 12 bases separated the two germline ends. The CDR3 nucleotides are TGTGCCAGCAGTTTAGCGGCGGGGGCCGGGGCCAACGTCCTGACTTTC. Protein sequence: CASSLAAGAGANVLTF.

The sample holds one count of this clone. The chain employs TRBV4-1 and TRBJ2-7, with D perhaps being TRBD1 or TRBD2 (7 bases each). CDR3 length: 13 residues. V was cut by 4 bases and J by 7 bases, with 14 bases left in between. Germline CDR1 MGHRA, CDR2 YSYEKL. The CDR3 region is CASSPRQGGEQYF. CDR3 bases: TGCGCCAGCAGCCCGCGACAGGGAGGGGAGCAGTACTTC.

The rearrangement uses TRBV7-9 and TRBJ1-2; 8 bases agree with TRBD1. Germline lookup yields CDR1 SEHNR and CDR2 FQNEAQ (reference sequence). The CDR3 has 12 residues. Germline trimming cut 5 bases from V and 7 bases from J; bases unmatched to any gene: 3. The CDR3 DNA is TGTGCCAGCAGCCCCGACAGGGGTGGCTACACCTTC. Protein product: CASSPDRGGYTF.

The CDR3 DNA is TGTGCCAGCAGTCCTGGTCCCGGGTATCCCCCGAACAATGAGCAGTTCTTC. This gives the protein CASSPGPGYPPNNEQFF. V and J are TRBV27 and TRBJ2-1; D gene uncertain. CDR1 MNHEY and CDR2 SMNVEV come from the germline V gene (reference sequence). The V end was cut by 5 bases, the J end by 5 bases, with 22 bases between. The CDR3 covers 17 residues.

This sequence joins TRBV6-1 and TRBJ1-1; no definite D call. The germline V gene encodes CDR1 MNHNS and CDR2 SASEGT. This CDR3 has 14 residues. Trimming pared 6 bases from V and 0 bases from J, leaving 11 bases between. The CDR3 reads CASSTYRMNTEAFF. The CDR3 DNA follows: TGTGCCAGCAGCACCTATCGCATGAACACTGAAGCTTTCTTT.

V is TRBV28 and J is TRBJ2-7; 10 positions match TRBD1. This CDR3 region has 14 residues. With 3 bases clipped from V and 3 bases from J, the junction kept 2 bases outside the gene matches. The V gene's germline CDR1 is MDHEN and CDR2 SYDVKM. The CDR3, as DNA: TGTGCCAGCAGTTTCGGGACAGGGGTCTACGAGCAGTACTTC. Translating gives CASSFGTGVYEQYF.

The chain combines TRBV7-9 with TRBJ2-2; 13 bases are shared with TRBD2. The CDR3 runs to 16 residues. The ends lost 5 bases at V and 4 bases at J; junction bases unmatched: 4. Per germline, CDR1 SEHNR and CDR2 FQNEAQ (reference sequence). Here the CDR3 DNA reads TGTGCCAGCAGCATAGGACTAGCGGGAGTCACCGGGGAGCTGTTTTTT. Amino acid sequence: CASSIGLAGVTGELFF. The variable domain in full, with the rest retrieved from reference TRBV7-9 and TRBJ2-2, is DTGVSQNPRHKITKRGQNVTFRCDPISEHNRLYWYRQTLGQGPEFLTYFQNEAQLEKSRLLSDRFSAERPKGSFSTLEIQRTEQGDSAMYLCASSIGLAGVTGELFFGEGSRLTVL.

The chain uses TRBV7-9 and TRBJ2-5; tentative D call: TRBD2 (6 bases). There are 13 residues in the CDR3. V dropped 7 bases and J dropped 0 bases, with 9 bases sitting between them. The germline V gene has CDR1 SEHNR and CDR2 FQNEAQ (reference sequence). CDR3 amino acids: CASNSGNQETQYF. The DNA of the CDR3 is TGTGCCAGCAATAGCGGCAACCAAGAGACCCAGTACTTC.

The genes are TRBV19 and TRBJ1-5; D may be TRBD1 (6 bases). The V gene lost 3 bases and the J gene lost 9 bases, with 15 bases spanning the gap. Germline V CDR1 and CDR2: LNHDA, SQIVND (reference sequence). This CDR3 is 14 amino acids long. The CDR3 DNA follows: TGTGCCAGTAGTATCGATTCGGTAGGGGGGCCCCAGCATTTT. It yields the protein CASSIDSVGGPQHF.

The chain has TRBV30 and TRBJ2-7; TRBD2 matches at 9 bases. This CDR3 has 17 amino acids. With 4 bases clipped from V and 2 bases from J, the junction kept 15 bases outside the gene matches. Germline values: CDR1 GTSNPN, CDR2 SVGIG (reference sequence). The CDR3 reads CAWNVIPASGTTYEQYF. CDR3 coding DNA: TGTGCCTGGAACGTAATCCCGGCTAGCGGGACGACCTACGAGCAGTACTTC.

V usage is TRBV29-1 and J usage is TRBJ1-1; D unclear. The ends were cut back, 1 base at V and 1 base at J, with 4 bases in the middle. Germline CDR1 SQVTM, CDR2 ANQGSEA. The CDR3 loop spans 12 amino acids. This chain's CDR3 is CSVEGPNTEAFF. Here the CDR3 DNA reads TGCAGCGTTGAAGGTCCGAACACTGAAGCTTTCTTT.

This chain uses TRBV9 with TRBJ2-2; 13 nucleotides align to TRBD2. Germline CDR1 reads SGDLS; CDR2 reads YYNGEE. This CDR3 spans 18 amino acids. The V and J ends lost 4 bases and 6 bases, in that order; junction bases with no gene match: 12. The CDR3 region is CASSPPILAGGPPGELFF. In DNA form, the CDR3 reads TGTGCCAGCAGCCCCCCCATACTAGCGGGAGGGCCCCCCGGGGAGCTGTTTTTT.

This clone has just one count. The chain joins TRBV4-2 to TRBJ2-7, with D possibly TRBD2 on 6 matching bases. The CDR3 is 14 amino acids. Trimming cost V 1 base and J 3 bases, with 10 bases left between them. In germline, CDR1 is LGHNA, CDR2 YNFKEQ. The CDR3: CASSQGTTDYEQYF. In DNA form, the CDR3 reads TGTGCCAGCAGCCAAGGGACTACGGACTACGAGCAGTACTTC.